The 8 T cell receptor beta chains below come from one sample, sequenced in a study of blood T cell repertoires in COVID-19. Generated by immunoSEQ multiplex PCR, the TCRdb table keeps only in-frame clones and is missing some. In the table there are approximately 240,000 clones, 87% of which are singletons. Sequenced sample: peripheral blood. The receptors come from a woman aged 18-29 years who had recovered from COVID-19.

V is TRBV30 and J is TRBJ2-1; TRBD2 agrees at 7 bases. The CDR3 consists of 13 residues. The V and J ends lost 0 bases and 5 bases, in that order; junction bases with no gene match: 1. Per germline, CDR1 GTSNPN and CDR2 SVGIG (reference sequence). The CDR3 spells CAWSVLADNEQFF. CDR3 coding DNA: TGTGCCTGGAGTGTTCTAGCGGACAATGAGCAGTTCTTC. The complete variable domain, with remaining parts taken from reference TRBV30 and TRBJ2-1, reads SQTIHQWPATLVQPVGSPLSLECTVEGTSNPNLYWYRQAAGRGLQLLFYSVGIGQISSEVPQNLSASRPQDRQFILSSKKLLLSDSGFYLCAWSVLADNEQFFGPGTRLTVL.

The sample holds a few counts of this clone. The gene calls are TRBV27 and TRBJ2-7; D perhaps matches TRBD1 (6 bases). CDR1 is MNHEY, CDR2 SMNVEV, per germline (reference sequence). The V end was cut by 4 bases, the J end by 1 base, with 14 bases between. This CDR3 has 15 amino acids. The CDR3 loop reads CASSSQMTGSYEQYF. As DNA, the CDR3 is TGTGCCAGCAGTTCCCAGATGACAGGATCCTACGAGCAGTACTTC.

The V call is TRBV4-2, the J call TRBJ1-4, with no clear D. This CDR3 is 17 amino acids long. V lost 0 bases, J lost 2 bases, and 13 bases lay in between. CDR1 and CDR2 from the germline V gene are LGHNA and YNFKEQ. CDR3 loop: CASSQEIGFSTNEKLFF. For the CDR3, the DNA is TGTGCCAGCAGCCAAGAAATCGGGTTCAGCACTAATGAAAAACTGTTTTTT.

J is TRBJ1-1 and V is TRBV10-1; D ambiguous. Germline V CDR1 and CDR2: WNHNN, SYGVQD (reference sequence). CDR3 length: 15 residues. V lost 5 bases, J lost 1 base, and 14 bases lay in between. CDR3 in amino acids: CASSLRRARNTEAFF. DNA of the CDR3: TGCGCCAGCAGTCTAAGAAGAGCAAGGAACACTGAAGCTTTCTTT.

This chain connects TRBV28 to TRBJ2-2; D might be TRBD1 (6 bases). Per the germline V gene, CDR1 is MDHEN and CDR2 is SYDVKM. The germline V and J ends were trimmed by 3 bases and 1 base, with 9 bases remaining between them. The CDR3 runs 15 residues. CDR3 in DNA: TGTGCCAGCAGTTTGACAGGTTTGAACACCGGGGAGCTGTTTTTT. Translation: CASSLTGLNTGELFF.

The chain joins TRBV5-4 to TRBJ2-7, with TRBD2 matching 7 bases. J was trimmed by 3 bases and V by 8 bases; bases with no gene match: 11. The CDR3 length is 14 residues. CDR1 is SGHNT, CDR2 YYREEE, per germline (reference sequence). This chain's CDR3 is CASFLRKRDYEQYF. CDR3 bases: TGTGCCAGTTTCCTAAGGAAGCGGGACTACGAGCAGTACTTC.

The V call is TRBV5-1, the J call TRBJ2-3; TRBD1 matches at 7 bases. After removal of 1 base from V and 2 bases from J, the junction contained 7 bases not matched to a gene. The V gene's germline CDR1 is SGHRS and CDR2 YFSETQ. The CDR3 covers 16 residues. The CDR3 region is CASSLPGQRTTDTQYF. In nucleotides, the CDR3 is TGCGCCAGCAGCTTGCCGGGACAGAGGACCACAGATACGCAGTATTTT.

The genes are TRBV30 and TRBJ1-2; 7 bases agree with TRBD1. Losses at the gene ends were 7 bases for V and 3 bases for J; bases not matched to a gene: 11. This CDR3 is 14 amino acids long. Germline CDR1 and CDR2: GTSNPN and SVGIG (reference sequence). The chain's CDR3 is CASTPGTVDYGYTF. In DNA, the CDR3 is TGTGCCTCCACACCCGGGACAGTCGACTATGGCTACACCTTC. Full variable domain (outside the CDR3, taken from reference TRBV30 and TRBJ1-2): SQTIHQWPATLVQPVGSPLSLECTVEGTSNPNLYWYRQAAGRGLQLLFYSVGIGQISSEVPQNLSASRPQDRQFILSSKKLLLSDSGFYLCASTPGTVDYGYTFGSGTRLTVV.